This passage covers 19 T cell receptor beta chains from one sample sequenced in a study of T cells after yellow fever vaccination. TCRdb ran MiXCR on the 5' RACE reads and lists one entry per CDR3 protein. This table has about 260,000 distinct CDR3 sequences, 13% appearing once. The sequencing here drew on CD4+ T cells sorted from PBMCs, taken 45 days after the yellow fever booster vaccination. The receptors were gathered from a man between 25 and 39 years old who received the YFV17D yellow fever vaccine.

V gene TRBV4-3 combines with J gene TRBJ1-3, with D possibly being TRBD1 (5 bases). This CDR3 is 15 amino acids long. The V end lost 4 bases, the J end lost 0 bases, and 10 bases lay between the germline ends. From germline, CDR1 is LGHNA and CDR2 YSLEER. CDR3 DNA: TGCGCCAGCAGCCCGGGGAGGGGCTCTGGAAACACCATATATTTT. This sequence encodes CASSPGRGSGNTIYF.

The table lists this clonotype with a few counts. J is TRBJ2-3 and V is TRBV5-1, with 11 bases lining up with TRBD2. The CDR3 consists of 18 residues. Looked up from germline, CDR1 is SGHRS and CDR2 is YFSETQ. V dropped 4 bases and J dropped 1; count of bases not matched to a gene: 11. CDR3 in amino acids: CASSLAKTSGIGTDTQYF. Written as DNA, the CDR3 is TGCGCCAGCAGCCTAGCTAAGACTAGCGGGATCGGCACAGATACGCAGTATTTT. Full variable domain (rest looked up from reference TRBV5-1 and TRBJ2-3): KAGVTQTPRYLIKTRGQQVTLSCSPISGHRSVSWYQQTPGQGLQFLFEYFSETQRNKGNFPGRFSGRQFSNSRSEMNVSTLELGDSALYLCASSLAKTSGIGTDTQYFGPGTRLTVL.

This clonotype was recorded many times. The rearrangement links TRBV29-1 to TRBJ1-5, with 8 positions matching TRBD1. This CDR3 is built from 13 residues. CDR1 and CDR2 (germline): SQVTM, ANQGSEA. V was clipped by 7 bases and J by 2 bases; unmatched bases: 4. The CDR3 bases are TGCAGCGCCGGACAGGGAGGCAATCAGCCCCAGCATTTT. Translation: CSAGQGGNQPQHF. The full variable domain, rest sourced from reference TRBV29-1 and TRBJ1-5, is SAVISQKPSRDICQRGTSLTIQCQVDSQVTMMFWYRQQPGQSLTLIATANQGSEATYESGFVIDKFPISRPNLTFSTLTVSNMSPEDSSIYLCSAGQGGNQPQHFGDGTRLSIL.

This clonotype was found many times. The chain links TRBV12-3 or TRBV12-4 to TRBJ2-7, with 8 bases identical to TRBD1. V lost 4 bases and J lost 0; bases outside the gene matches: 5. The length of the CDR3 is 15 residues. CDR3 in amino acids: CASSSGQVTSYEQYF. The DNA of the CDR3 is TGTGCCAGCAGTTCGGGACAGGTGACCTCCTACGAGCAGTACTTC.

J is TRBJ1-1 and V is TRBV20-1, with D unresolved. V lost 1 base and J 4 bases, leaving 4 bases between the germline ends. Germline V gene data show CDR1 as DFQATT and CDR2 as SNEGSKA (reference sequence). The CDR3 loop spans 11 amino acids. This CDR3 reads CSARASTEAFF. For the CDR3, the DNA is TGCAGTGCTAGAGCCAGCACTGAAGCTTTCTTT.

This clonotype appeared a few times. CDR3 DNA sequence: TGTGCCAGCAGTAAGACTAGTTCTTACGAGCAGTACTTC. This codes for CASSKTSSYEQYF. V gene TRBV12-3 or TRBV12-4 combines with J gene TRBJ2-7; D may be TRBD2 (6 bases). V lost 5 bases, J lost 4 bases, and 12 bases lay in between. The CDR3 is made up of 13 amino acids.

This clonotype was counted a few times. The genes are TRBV5-1 and TRBJ2-7; the D is unclear. This CDR3 has 14 amino acids. The germline gives CDR1 SGHRS, CDR2 YFSETQ. The V and J ends lost 0 bases and 0 bases respectively, with 7 bases between them. CDR3 coding DNA: TGCGCCAGCAGCTTGGTAACAGACTCCTACGAGCAGTACTTC. It translates to CASSLVTDSYEQYF.

This chain links TRBV12-3 or TRBV12-4 with TRBJ2-5; D possibly matches TRBD1 or TRBD2 (5 bases each). Trimming took 5 bases from V and 5 from J, leaving 9 bases between them. CDR3 length: 12 amino acids. CDR3 region: CASSRDVETQYF. The CDR3 DNA sequence: TGTGCCAGCAGTCGGGACGTGGAGACCCAGTACTTC.

This chain uses TRBV10-3 with TRBJ1-1; perhaps TRBD1 as D (6 bases). The length of the CDR3 is 15 residues. V lost 3 bases, J lost 3 bases, and 14 bases lay in between. Germline loops: CDR1 ENHRY, CDR2 SYGVKD. In DNA, the CDR3 is TGTGCCATCAGTGACTCCGGAGGGGGGCACACTGAAGCTTTCTTT. Amino acid sequence: CAISDSGGGHTEAFF.

This clonotype showed up just a few times. J is TRBJ2-3 and V is TRBV20-1; TRBD2 matches 9 bases. V was clipped by 1 base and J by 3 bases; unmatched bases: 5. The CDR3 consists of 15 residues. The germline CDR1 and CDR2 sequences are DFQATT and SNEGSKA (reference sequence). DNA for the CDR3: TGCAGTGCTAGAGGGGCTAGCGGGAAAACAGATACGCAGTATTTT. It specifies CSARGASGKTDTQYF.

The V gene is TRBV11-1, the J gene TRBJ2-1; 7 nucleotides agree with TRBD2. Germline V gene data show CDR1 as SGHAT and CDR2 as FQDESV (reference sequence). The J segment lost 10 bases and the V segment lost 5 bases, leaving 20 bases of the junction unmatched. CDR3 length equals 17 residues. CDR3 in DNA: TGTGCCAGCAGCCGTCTCTCTAGCGGCGAGCTCATAGGAGAGCAGTTCTTC. It encodes CASSRLSSGELIGEQFF.

The CDR3 spells CSARGLADTQYF. The DNA for the CDR3 is TGCAGTGCTAGAGGGCTCGCGGATACGCAGTATTTT. This chain joins TRBV20-1 and TRBJ2-3; D is ambiguous. V dropped 1 base and J dropped 6 bases, with 8 bases sitting between them. Germline values: CDR1 DFQATT, CDR2 SNEGSKA (reference sequence). The CDR3 totals 12 residues.

This clonotype was observed a handful of times. V gene TRBV7-6 combines with J gene TRBJ2-2, with D hard to call. Germline CDR1 reads SGHVS; CDR2 reads FNYEAQ. V was shortened by 3 bases and J by 2 bases, with 19 bases between the two germline ends. The CDR3 totals 18 residues. CDR3 residues: CASSLLQESVTNTGELFF. CDR3 coding DNA: TGTGCCAGCAGCTTGTTGCAGGAATCCGTAACTAACACCGGGGAGCTGTTTTTT.

The chain links TRBV11-2 to TRBJ2-7; D unresolved. Germline V gives CDR1 SGHAT, CDR2 FQNNGV. Trimming took 1 base from V and 6 from J, leaving 10 bases between them. CDR3 size: 13 residues. This chain's CDR3 is CASSLGPRAEQYF. CDR3 sequence (DNA): TGTGCCAGCAGCTTAGGCCCTCGGGCCGAGCAGTACTTC. Full variable domain (missing parts from reference TRBV11-2 and TRBJ2-7): EAGVAQSPRYKIIEKRQSVAFWCNPISGHATLYWYQQILGQGPKLLIQFQNNGVVDDSQLPKDRFSAERLKGVDSTLKIQPAKLEDSAVYLCASSLGPRAEQYFGPGTRLTVT.

This clonotype has a handful of counts. This chain joins TRBV29-1 and TRBJ2-7; tentatively, D is TRBD1 (6 bases). Trimming took 6 bases from V and 3 from J, leaving 12 bases between them. Germline CDR1 reads SQVTM; CDR2 reads ANQGSEA. This CDR3 comprises 12 residues. CDR3 region: CSVKGVGYEQYF. CDR3 DNA: TGCAGCGTAAAGGGGGTTGGCTACGAGCAGTACTTC.

The J gene is TRBJ2-1, the V gene TRBV5-5; 8 bases fit TRBD1. Germline assignment: CDR1 SGHKS and CDR2 YYEKEE (reference sequence). The CDR3 covers 16 residues. Trimming at V came to 0 bases and at J to 2 bases, leaving 4 bases not matched to a gene. CDR3 DNA: TGTGCCAGCAGCTTGGTGGGCAGGGGGCCCTACAATGAGCAGTTCTTC. Protein sequence: CASSLVGRGPYNEQFF.

J is TRBJ2-3 and V is TRBV18; D ambiguous. The CDR3 runs to 15 residues. Germline V gene data show CDR1 as KGHSH and CDR2 as LQKENI. Trimming cost V 4 bases and J 2 bases, with 13 bases left between them. CDR3 in DNA: TGTGCCAGCTCACGAAACAGCGAGAACACAGATACGCAGTATTTT. Amino acid sequence: CASSRNSENTDTQYF.

This clonotype has only a few counts. The rearrangement uses TRBV7-9 and TRBJ2-7, with D maybe TRBD2 (7 bases). The germline V and J ends were trimmed by 5 bases and 5 bases, with 22 bases remaining between them. Germline V CDR1 and CDR2: SEHNR, FQNEAQ (reference sequence). The CDR3 runs 16 residues. The CDR3, as DNA: TGTGCCAGCAGCCCAGGGGCGGGAGCGGAATCAGACGAGCAGTACTTC. It is translated as CASSPGAGAESDEQYF.

This clonotype was detected ten times or more. This chain connects TRBV29-1 to TRBJ2-1, with 9 bases fitting TRBD2. This CDR3 has 15 amino acids. The germline CDR1 and CDR2 sequences are SQVTM and ANQGSEA. V lost 4 bases to trimming and J lost 5 bases; unmatched junction nucleotides: 9. The CDR3 spells CSVVAWASGNNEQFF. The CDR3 DNA follows: TGCAGCGTTGTGGCTTGGGCTAGCGGGAACAATGAGCAGTTCTTC.